These 9 T cell receptor beta chains came from one sample sequenced in a study of identical twins' blood T cells (dated by TCRdb to the early 2010s). To prepare the library, 5' RACE was applied. The sequencing machine was an Illumina Genome Analyzer IIx. TCRdb trimmed public reads at Q25 via fastp, called clones via MiXCR and kept in-frame beta chains. Each record represents a unique CDR3 protein, reported with the most common genes and DNA among its rows. This sample holds about 370,000 distinct CDR3 sequences; 28% were observed only once. Around 5.6% of the sample goes to the ten largest clones. The sequencing input was PBMCs. These receptors were obtained from a woman aged 18-55 years in good health.

This chain joins TRBV5-1 and TRBJ1-2; D is uncertain. The V gene's germline CDR1 is SGHRS and CDR2 YFSETQ. Trimming took 4 bases from V and 4 from J, leaving 14 bases between them. CDR3 size: 14 residues. The CDR3 coding sequence is TGCGCCAGCAGCCTTGCGGAGAGCGGCTATGGCTACACCTTC. It codes for CASSLAESGYGYTF. Complete variable domain (other parts from reference TRBV5-1 and TRBJ1-2): KAGVTQTPRYLIKTRGQQVTLSCSPISGHRSVSWYQQTPGQGLQFLFEYFSETQRNKGNFPGRFSGRQFSNSRSEMNVSTLELGDSALYLCASSLAESGYGYTFGSGTRLTVV.

This CDR3 reads CASRGINEKLFF. For the CDR3, the DNA is TGTGCCAGTAGGGGTATAAATGAAAAACTGTTTTTT. The rearrangement uses TRBV6-1 and TRBJ1-4; possible D gene TRBD1, 5 bases. V lost 9 bases and J lost 5, with 10 bases in between. CDR3 length: 12 residues. Germline V gene lookup returns CDR1 MNHNS and CDR2 SASEGT.

This clonotype has a handful of counts. The chain recombines TRBV5-1 with TRBJ2-2, with TRBD1 matching 7 bases. The junction had 5 bases not matched to a gene; V was cut back by 0 bases and J by 6 bases. This CDR3 region has 15 residues. CDR1 and CDR2 (germline): SGHRS, YFSETQ. The CDR3 region has the DNA TGCGCCAGCAGCTTGGCTCTACAGGGGTCCGGGGAGCTGTTTTTT. This gives the protein CASSLALQGSGELFF.

The chain has TRBV2 and TRBJ2-3, with TRBD2 matching over 8 bases. V was clipped by 7 bases and J by 4 bases; unmatched bases: 7. The CDR3 covers 14 residues. From germline, CDR1 is SNHLY and CDR2 FYNNEI. Here the CDR3 DNA reads TGTGCCAGCATCATGACTAGCGTAGCAGATACGCAGTATTTT. Translated, it gives CASIMTSVADTQYF.

The chain employs TRBV6-1 and TRBJ1-1; TRBD1 might be the D (6 bases). Germline V lookup: CDR1 MNHNS, CDR2 SASEGT. The CDR3 covers 15 residues. The V and J ends lost 4 bases and 2 bases respectively, with 14 bases between them. The CDR3 coding sequence is TGTGCCAGCAGTGTGACAGGCGGTTTTAACACTGAAGCTTTCTTT. It yields the protein CASSVTGGFNTEAFF.

Only a few counts were recorded for this clonotype. V usage is TRBV7-9 and J usage is TRBJ1-2, with 7 bases identical to TRBD1. The V gene end was trimmed by 2 bases and the J gene end by 2 bases; junction bases not matched to a gene: 17. Germline V CDR1 and CDR2: SEHNR, FQNEAQ (reference sequence). This CDR3 is built from 19 residues. The CDR3 loop reads CASSLSLLLTGEENYGYTF. The CDR3 DNA follows: TGTGCCAGCAGCTTATCCCTACTTCTTACAGGGGAGGAAAACTATGGCTACACCTTC. Looking up the rest from reference TRBV7-9 and TRBJ1-2 gives the full variable domain: DTGVSQNPRHKITKRGQNVTFRCDPISEHNRLYWYRQTLGQGPEFLTYFQNEAQLEKSRLLSDRFSAERPKGSFSTLEIQRTEQGDSAMYLCASSLSLLLTGEENYGYTFGSGTRLTVV.

The chain employs TRBV3-1 and TRBJ2-1; D unresolved. This CDR3 comprises 12 residues. The germline CDR1 and CDR2 sequences are LGHDT and YNNKEL (reference sequence). Trimming cost V 5 bases and J 6 bases, with 8 bases left between them. The CDR3 here is CASSFGPNEQFF. In nucleotides, the CDR3 is TGTGCCAGCAGCTTCGGCCCCAATGAGCAGTTCTTC.

The CDR3 loop is CASSQDRGSWNEQFF. The CDR3 DNA sequence: TGTGCCAGCAGCCAAGATAGGGGGTCGTGGAATGAGCAGTTCTTC. The J gene is TRBJ2-1, the V gene TRBV14; maybe TRBD1 (6 bases). Between the trimmed V and J ends, which lost 0 bases and 7 bases, there was a span of 13 bases. The CDR3 is 15 amino acids. CDR1 and CDR2 from the germline V gene are SGHDN and FVKESK. Full variable domain (rest looked up from reference TRBV14 and TRBJ2-1): EAGVTQFPSHSVIEKGQTVTLRCDPISGHDNLYWYRRVMGKEIKFLLHFVKESKQDESGMPNNRFLAERTGGTYSTLKVQPAELEDSGVYFCASSQDRGSWNEQFFGPGTRLTVL.

This chain connects TRBV29-1 to TRBJ2-1; TRBD2 aligns across 12 bases. V trimming: 7 bases; J trimming: 5 bases; junction bases outside the gene matches: 3. This CDR3 has 13 amino acids. Germline-derived CDR1 and CDR2 are SQVTM and ANQGSEA. CDR3 sequence (DNA): TGCAGCGCTAGGACTAGCGGGGACAATGAGCAGTTCTTC. Amino acids: CSARTSGDNEQFF.